This T cell receptor (beta chain) was identified during a study of blood T cells in healthy people across ages. There are many counts of this clonotype. Its target is unknown. Each sample yielded at least 7 million isolated PBMCs. Then a second PCR, running roughly 7 to 12 cycles, was carried out with a sample-barcoded 5' primer and a J-beta primer mix. Each cDNA molecule received a tag from a template-switch adaptor that had 12 random nucleotides. TCRdb re-called the 5' RACE reads with MiXCR, one entry per CDR3 protein. Of about a million distinct CDR3 sequences detected, 40% to 60% appear once; the ten largest clones hold around an eighth. Study findings and constraints: Roughly linearly, TCR beta diversity per million T cells fell as age increased.

Sequencing was carried out using blood. The clonotype originates from a man younger than 40 in good health.

DNA for the CDR3: TGCGCCAGCAGCCTAACAGTTGTCCGAGGGGGCAATCAGCCCCAGCATTTT. It yields the protein CASSLTVVRGGNQPQHF. The rearrangement uses TRBV4-1 and TRBJ1-5; weak D call: TRBD1 (5 bases). This CDR3 has 17 amino acids. The germline gives CDR1 MGHRA, CDR2 YSYEKL. Trimming shortened V by 4 bases and J by 2 bases, and 18 bases separated the two germline ends.